The 31 T cell receptor beta chains in this list originate from one sample, sequenced in a study of T cell responses to AZD1222 COVID-19 vaccine (dated by TCRdb to about 2021). The library came from the immunoSEQ multiplex PCR assay. This is the immuneACCESS table as TCRdb keeps it, with only in-frame sequences that have V and J called. A part of the clones is gone; compared with another copy, unresolved V genes explain less than half, and the rest is unexplained. Within this sample are approximately 150,000 clones, with 92% of them counted one time only. The ten largest account for 1% to 1.4% of the sample. The time point label, read with the paper, signifies: about 28 days (+/-7) after the second vaccine dose. Here the sequenced sample was peripheral blood, taken 28 days after the second AZD1222 dose. The origin of the receptors is an adult who received the AZD1222 COVID-19 vaccine.

V and J are TRBV5-6 and TRBJ2-7, with no clear D. Per the germline V gene, CDR1 is SGHDT and CDR2 is YYEEEE. There are 11 residues in the CDR3. Trimming took 1 base from V and 5 from J, leaving 4 bases between them. The CDR3 sequence: CASSLNHEQYF. Written as DNA, the CDR3 is TGTGCCAGCAGCTTGAACCACGAGCAGTACTTC.

This clone occurred once. J is TRBJ2-3 and V is TRBV7-2, with a possible D match to TRBD2 (7 bases). This CDR3 contains 12 residues. Germline V gives CDR1 SGHTA, CDR2 FQGNSA. V was pared by 3 bases and J by 12 bases, with 13 bases between. The CDR3 DNA reads as TGTGCCAGCAGCTTCCGGGGGGCCCGTCAGTATTTT. Protein product: CASSFRGARQYF.

As DNA, the CDR3 is TGTGCCAGCAGCCAAGGTCTTTCTGACTACACCTTC. Its translation is CASSQGLSDYTF. The chain carries TRBV14 and TRBJ1-2; D gene ambiguous. Trimming removed 1 base at V and 10 bases at J, with 10 bases between. Germline-derived CDR1 and CDR2 are SGHDN and FVKESK. This CDR3 region has 12 residues.

This clone was detected once. V is TRBV9 and J is TRBJ2-2; 9 bases are shared with TRBD1. This CDR3 is 18 amino acids long. The germline CDR1 and CDR2 sequences are SGDLS and YYNGEE. The V and J ends lost 2 bases and 5 bases, in that order; junction bases with no gene match: 13. This CDR3 is CASSVRDRAVLGTGELFF. CDR3 nucleotides: TGTGCCAGCAGCGTCCGGGACAGGGCCGTTTTGGGGACCGGGGAGCTGTTTTTT. Using reference TRBV9 and TRBJ2-2 for the parts outside the CDR3, the full variable domain is DSGVTQTPKHLITATGQRVTLRCSPRSGDLSVYWYQQSLDQGLQFLIQYYNGEERAKGNILERFSAQQFPDLHSELNLSSLELGDSALYFCASSVRDRAVLGTGELFFGEGSRLTVL.

The genes are TRBV27 and TRBJ1-4; 9 positions agree with TRBD1. Losses at the gene ends were 6 bases for V and 8 bases for J; bases not matched to a gene: 4. The germline V gene has CDR1 MNHEY and CDR2 SMNVEV (reference sequence). The CDR3 has 13 amino acids. The chain's CDR3 is CASRGTGREKLFF. The CDR3 nucleotides read TGTGCCAGCAGGGGGACAGGGAGAGAAAAACTGTTTTTT.

J is TRBJ1-2 and V is TRBV6-6; a weak D match, TRBD1 (5 bases). V lost 0 bases, J lost 4 bases, and 9 bases lay in between. The germline CDR1 and CDR2 sequences are MNHNY and SVGAGI (reference sequence). The CDR3 totals 14 residues. CDR3 amino acids: CASSYSTARYGYTF. The CDR3, as DNA: TGTGCCAGCAGTTACTCGACAGCCCGCTATGGCTACACCTTC.

The chain uses TRBV7-2 and TRBJ2-7; D possibly uses TRBD1 or TRBD2 (5 bases each). The V gene's germline CDR1 is SGHTA and CDR2 FQGNSA. Trimming took 1 base from V and 3 from J, leaving 13 bases between them. CDR3 size: 15 residues. The DNA for the CDR3 is TGTGCCAGCAGCTTAGGACCGGGACCACACTACGAGCAGTACTTC. Translated: CASSLGPGPHYEQYF.

The V and J genes are TRBV5-4 and TRBJ2-3; TRBD2 is a possible D gene (6 bases). Germline CDR1 and CDR2: SGHNT and YYREEE (reference sequence). Deletions cut 0 bases from V and 4 bases from J, with 15 bases between. This CDR3 comprises 16 residues. CDR3 DNA: TGTGCCAGCAGCTTGGAAGGCCTAGCGAGGCCAGATACGCAGTATTTT. Translated, it gives CASSLEGLARPDTQYF.

J is TRBJ1-6 and V is TRBV12-2. TRBV12-2 is annotated as a pseudogene. CDR3 size: 11 residues. The CDR3: CASRDFVGLHF. CDR3 DNA sequence: TGTGCAAGTCGAGACTTTGTCGGCCTCCACTTT.

This chain links TRBV11-2 with TRBJ2-7; TRBD2 aligns across 11 bases. CDR1 and CDR2 (germline): SGHAT, FQNNGV. The trim removed 5 bases at V and 5 bases at J, leaving 11 bases unmatched. The CDR3 sequence is 16 residues long. The chain's CDR3 is CASSLVSGGALHEQYF. Written as DNA, the CDR3 is TGTGCCAGCAGCCTAGTTAGCGGGGGGGCGCTTCACGAGCAGTACTTC. Looking up the rest from reference TRBV11-2 and TRBJ2-7 gives the full variable domain: EAGVAQSPRYKIIEKRQSVAFWCNPISGHATLYWYQQILGQGPKLLIQFQNNGVVDDSQLPKDRFSAERLKGVDSTLKIQPAKLEDSAVYLCASSLVSGGALHEQYFGPGTRLTVT.

The V gene is TRBV6-5, the J gene TRBJ1-2; D is possibly TRBD1 (5 bases). Looked up from germline, CDR1 is MNHEY and CDR2 is SVGAGI. With 0 bases removed from V and 7 bases from J, the gap between germline ends came to 15 bases. The CDR3 length is 15 residues. CDR3 coding DNA: TGTGCCAGCAGTTACTCGAGGCAGGGTTACGGTGGCTACACCTTC. Its protein is CASSYSRQGYGGYTF.

This chain uses TRBV20-1 with TRBJ1-5; D not certain. CDR1 is DFQATT, CDR2 SNEGSKA, per germline (reference sequence). Trimming stripped 3 bases from V and 4 bases from J, with 22 bases between. The CDR3 loop spans 17 amino acids. CDR3 protein: CSASSYFQRGENQPQHF. The DNA for the CDR3 is TGCAGTGCTAGTTCTTATTTTCAGAGAGGAGAAAATCAGCCCCAGCATTTT.

The chain uses TRBV3-1 (or the pseudogene TRBV3-2) and TRBJ1-1, with a weak D call TRBD1 (6 bases). Trimming took off 1 base at V and 4 bases at J, with 7 bases between the two ends. The CDR3 is made up of 13 amino acids. Germline CDR1 LGHDT, CDR2 YNNKEL (reference sequence). The CDR3 loop is CASSQGRGTEAFF. The CDR3 nucleotides read TGTGCCAGCAGCCAAGGCAGGGGCACTGAAGCTTTCTTT.

Concerning this clone itself: Distinct nucleotide sequences in the sample also encode this CDR3. The V gene is TRBV6-5, the J gene TRBJ1-2; D is unresolved. The CDR3 is 13 residues long. Germline V gene data show CDR1 as MNHEY and CDR2 as SVGAGI. V shed 2 bases and J shed 4 bases, with 8 bases lying between them. This CDR3 is CASSYASTYGYTF. The DNA for the CDR3 is TGTGCCAGCAGTTACGCGTCTACCTATGGCTACACCTTC.

V gene TRBV15 combines with J gene TRBJ1-1; D is possibly TRBD1 (6 bases). The V gene lost 6 bases and the J gene lost 3 bases, with 17 bases spanning the gap. Per germline, CDR1 LNHNV and CDR2 YYDKDF (reference sequence). The CDR3 has 15 amino acids. This chain's CDR3 is CATRIGRGGYTEAFF. CDR3 DNA sequence: TGTGCCACCAGAATAGGAAGGGGGGGTTACACTGAAGCTTTCTTT.

The chain carries TRBV25-1 and TRBJ1-3; 7 nucleotides line up with TRBD1. The ends lost 4 bases at V and 4 bases at J; junction bases unmatched: 7. The CDR3 is made up of 15 amino acids. The germline CDR1 and CDR2 sequences are MGHDK and SYGVNS. The CDR3 DNA is TGTGCCAGCAGTGGACACAGGGGCGACGGAAACACCATATATTTT. Translation: CASSGHRGDGNTIYF.

The chain couples TRBV6-5 to TRBJ1-5; D might be TRBD1 (5 bases). The CDR3 totals 15 residues. Germline values: CDR1 MNHEY, CDR2 SVGAGI. Trimming pared 0 bases from V and 4 bases from J, leaving 10 bases between. The CDR3 sequence is CASSYSWAGNQPQHF. In DNA form, the CDR3 reads TGTGCCAGCAGTTACTCATGGGCAGGGAATCAGCCCCAGCATTTT.

The chain links TRBV3-1 (or the pseudogene TRBV3-2) to TRBJ1-1; TRBD1 matches 8 bases. Germline V gene data show CDR1 as LGHDT and CDR2 as YNNKEL (reference sequence). V gave up 4 bases and J gave up 3 bases; unmatched junction bases: 16. The length of the CDR3 is 18 residues. In DNA form, the CDR3 reads TGTGCCAGCAGCCCTGTTACAGGGGGGTGGGAGTTGGACACTGAAGCTTTCTTT. This encodes CASSPVTGGWELDTEAFF.

The J gene is TRBJ2-7, the V gene TRBV29-1; 10 bases are shared with TRBD2. This CDR3 is built from 14 residues. Trimming at V came to 6 bases and at J to 3 bases, leaving 8 bases not matched to a gene. The germline CDR1 and CDR2 sequences are SQVTM and ANQGSEA. The CDR3 region is CSVALVAGGYEQYF. CDR3 coding DNA: TGCAGCGTCGCGTTGGTAGCGGGGGGCTACGAGCAGTACTTC.

This chain uses TRBV5-1 with TRBJ2-7; 8 bases match TRBD2. V trimming: 5 bases; J trimming: 6 bases; junction bases outside the gene matches: 7. This CDR3 has 13 residues. Germline V lookup: CDR1 SGHRS, CDR2 YFSETQ. CDR3 DNA sequence: TGCGCCAGCAGGACTAGCGTTGTCTCCGAGCAGTACTTC. Protein product: CASRTSVVSEQYF.

J is TRBJ1-2 and V is TRBV11-2; TRBD1 matches 8 bases. V shed 5 bases and J 0 bases; nucleotides not matched to a gene: 8. The germline gives CDR1 SGHAT, CDR2 FQNNGV. The CDR3 consists of 16 residues. The CDR3 DNA reads TGTGCCAGCAGCCCCGGGACAGGAACCTCTAACTATGGCTACACCTTC. This translates into CASSPGTGTSNYGYTF. The whole variable domain, filled in from reference TRBV11-2 and TRBJ1-2, reads EAGVAQSPRYKIIEKRQSVAFWCNPISGHATLYWYQQILGQGPKLLIQFQNNGVVDDSQLPKDRFSAERLKGVDSTLKIQPAKLEDSAVYLCASSPGTGTSNYGYTFGSGTRLTVV.

Only a few counts were recorded for this clone. V is TRBV29-1 and J is TRBJ2-7; D unresolved. Trimming left V 4 bases short and J 5 bases short, with 6 bases between. CDR1 and CDR2 from the germline V gene are SQVTM and ANQGSEA. The CDR3 length is 10 residues. For the CDR3, the DNA is TGCAGCGTTGGAACAGACGAGCAGTACTTC. Protein sequence: CSVGTDEQYF.

The J gene is TRBJ1-1, the V gene TRBV7-9; TRBD1 might be the D (6 bases). Trimming removed 1 base at V and 5 bases at J, with 11 bases between. This CDR3 is 14 amino acids long. Germline values: CDR1 SEHNR, CDR2 FQNEAQ (reference sequence). CDR3 residues: CASSLGQGRTEAFF. CDR3 nucleotides: TGTGCCAGCAGCTTAGGGCAGGGGAGGACTGAAGCTTTCTTT.

The gene calls are TRBV30 and TRBJ1-2, with a tentative D call TRBD1 (6 bases). CDR1 and CDR2 (germline): GTSNPN, SVGIG (reference sequence). The CDR3 totals 14 residues. V lost 5 bases, J lost 5 bases, and 18 bases lay in between. This CDR3 reads CAWRTAGTDYGYTF. CDR3 bases: TGTGCCTGGCGGACAGCAGGAACCGATTATGGCTACACCTTC.

This chain connects TRBV19 to TRBJ1-6; D gene ambiguous. Deletions cut 1 base from V and 7 bases from J, with 14 bases between. Germline V gene data show CDR1 as LNHDA and CDR2 as SQIVND (reference sequence). The CDR3 spans 16 residues. Here the CDR3 DNA reads TGTGCCAGTAGTATAGCTCACACGAGAGCCAATTCACCCCTCCACTTT. Protein: CASSIAHTRANSPLHF.

V is TRBV12-2 and J is TRBJ2-1; TRBD2 was called by the table and not checked on the DNA. TRBV12-2 is a listed pseudogene. The CDR3 contains 19 residues. The CDR3 coding sequence is TGTGCAAGTCGCTTAATCCTTCCCGGGGGGGCCCAGGGGTGTAATGAGCAGTTCTTC. Translating it yields CASRLILPGGAQGCNEQFF.

V is TRBV6-5 and J is TRBJ2-1, with 8 bases fitting TRBD1. Per the germline V gene, CDR1 is MNHEY and CDR2 is SVGAGI. CDR3 length: 14 residues. Trimming took 8 bases from V and 0 from J; bases not matched to a gene: 3. The CDR3 spells CASATGGSYNEQFF. CDR3 DNA: TGTGCCAGCGCCACAGGGGGCTCCTACAATGAGCAGTTCTTC.

The chain combines TRBV20-1 with TRBJ2-7; perhaps D is TRBD1 or TRBD2 (7 bases each). CDR3 length: 16 amino acids. The V gene's germline CDR1 is DFQATT and CDR2 SNEGSKA (reference sequence). The germline V and J ends were trimmed by 3 bases and 2 bases, with 20 bases remaining between them. The CDR3 reads CSASPQGGGSPYEQYF. The CDR3 DNA follows: TGCAGTGCTAGTCCCCAGGGGGGAGGGTCCCCCTACGAGCAGTACTTC.

The V call is TRBV5-4, the J call TRBJ2-1, with a weak D call TRBD1 (6 bases). Germline V CDR1 and CDR2: SGHNT, YYREEE (reference sequence). Trimming shortened V by 2 bases and J by 9 bases, and 21 bases separated the two germline ends. This CDR3 spans 16 amino acids. CDR3 region: CASSLERNLDSPEQFF. The DNA for the CDR3 is TGTGCCAGCAGCTTAGAACGGAACCTGGACAGTCCTGAGCAGTTCTTC. Full variable domain (remainder filled in from reference TRBV5-4 and TRBJ2-1): ETGVTQSPTHLIKTRGQQVTLRCSSQSGHNTVSWYQQALGQGPQFIFQYYREEENGRGNFPPRFSGLQFPNYSSELNVNALELDDSALYLCASSLERNLDSPEQFFGPGTRLTVL.

The V and J genes are TRBV6-1 and TRBJ2-2; maybe TRBD1 (5 bases). V lost 1 base to trimming and J lost 5 bases, with 8 bases between them. Germline assignment: CDR1 MNHNS and CDR2 SASEGT. The CDR3 runs 14 residues. Here the CDR3 reads CASSEGTPTGELFF. CDR3 DNA sequence: TGTGCCAGCAGTGAAGGGACACCAACCGGGGAGCTGTTTTTT.

The chain is built from TRBV18 and TRBJ2-6; a possible D gene is TRBD1 (5 bases). Germline CDR1 reads KGHSH; CDR2 reads LQKENI. The germline V and J ends were trimmed by 4 bases and 0 bases, with 7 bases remaining between them. This CDR3 spans 15 amino acids. The CDR3 nucleotides are TGTGCCAGCTCACTGGACATCTCTGGGGCCAACGTCCTGACTTTC. Protein product: CASSLDISGANVLTF.